This is a list of T cell receptor beta chains from one sample in a study of control samples from healthy donors and cancer patients. Assay used: immunoSEQ multiplex PCR; TCRdb lists only in-frame clones, some missing. The data hold around 53,000 clones, with 80% to 90% observed a single time. Sequencing input: PBMCs. The receptor source for this set is a woman between 50 and 59 years old with lung cancer. CDR3s include the opening cysteine and the closing phenylalanine or tryptophan. The order of the fields is D gene, V gene, J gene, clone size, CDR3 DNA, CDR3 protein. D genes are given only for firm matches. Expanded clones are given a class, and other clones once, few, many or no size at all.

>NA|TRBV7-9|TRBJ1-1|few
TGTGCCAGCAGCTTAGAAGGGAACCGGGGAGCTTTCTTT
CASSLEGNRGAFF
>TRBD1|TRBV2|TRBJ1-5|NA
TGTGCCAGCAGTGAGAGACAGGGAGTGGTTAAGCCCCAGCATTTT
CASSERQGVVKPQHF
>TRBD1|TRBV11-2|TRBJ1-3|NA
TGTGCCAGCAGCCAACGGGACAGGGGATTCGGCAATGGAAACACCATATATTTT
CASSQRDRGFGNGNTIYF
>NA|TRBV29-1|TRBJ2-3|NA
TGCAGCGTTGAAGTGTTGGGGGATACGCAGTATTTT
CSVEVLGDTQYF
>NA|TRBV19|TRBJ2-7|NA
TGTGCCAGTAGTATGTCAGGGTTGGGCTACGAGCAGTACTTC
CASSMSGLGYEQYF
>NA|TRBV7-2|TRBJ2-5|NA
TGTGCCAGCAGCTCAACAGAGACCCAGTACTTC
CASSSTETQYF
>TRBD2|TRBV11-3|TRBJ2-4|NA
TGTGCCAGCAGCCCTATTTGGCGGGGGGAAAACATTCAGTACTTC
CASSPIWRGENIQYF
>TRBD2|TRBV3-1/TRBV3-2|TRBJ2-3|once
TGTGCCAGCAGCCCCGGGACTAGCGGGGTTACGCAGTATTTT
CASSPGTSGVTQYF
>TRBD1|TRBV19|TRBJ1-6|NA
TGTGCCAGTAGTATACCCACCTCGACAGGGCCCTTGAGCTCCTATAATTCACCCCTCCACTTT
CASSIPTSTGPLSSYNSPLHF
>NA|TRBV27|TRBJ1-4|NA
TGTGCCAGCAGCCAGATAGGGGATGAAAAACTGTTTTTT
CASSQIGDEKLFF
>NA|TRBV7-2|TRBJ2-7|NA
TGTGCCAGCAGCTTATATTCTAGGGAGTACGAGCAGTACTTC
CASSLYSREYEQYF
>NA|TRBV6-5|TRBJ2-3|NA
TGTGCCAGCAGTTACTCATCCGGGGAGTTGCAGTATTTT
CASSYSSGELQYF
>NA|TRBV7-8|TRBJ2-2|NA
TGTGCCAGCAGCTTACTCCTCAAAAACACCGGGGAGCTGTTTTTT
CASSLLLKNTGELFF